This is a list of T cell receptor beta chains from one sample in a study of a mutant IDH1 vaccine in newly diagnosed glioma. Sequencing used immunoSEQ multiplex PCR; TCRdb keeps in-frame clones, though not all of them. The sample has roughly 43,000 clones, around 85% seen once; the top ten hold around 2.4%. The antigens these receptors bind are not known. The sequencing used PBMCs, collected from a glioma patient whose treatment included an IDH1 peptide vaccine. All receptors derive from a woman between 18 and 30 years old with glioma. Some clones in this sample may be carry-over from other donors' samples. The CDR3 runs from the conserved cysteine through the conserved F or W. Each record gives: J gene, V gene, CDR3 protein.

>TRBJ2-1|TRBV10-1
CASSPVKGVHNEQFF
>TRBJ1-2|TRBV9
CASSHPAAGRSIGNYGYTF
>TRBJ1-1|TRBV5-1
CASSFRGLNTEAFF
>TRBJ2-7|TRBV7-8
CASSRDRDNEQYF
>TRBJ2-7|TRBV7-9
CASSTETGAEQYF
>TRBJ2-7|TRBV7-9
CASSFSEKTSPEQYF
>TRBJ2-1|TRBV9
CASSVVGNNEQFF
>TRBJ2-1|TRBV7-9
CASSTRALAGGPRDEQFF
>TRBJ2-7|TRBV7-2
CASSLLAGGPEQYF
>TRBJ1-1|TRBV5-1
CASSLGHMNTEAFF
>TRBJ1-5|TRBV28
CASSLSGIQPQHF
>TRBJ2-5|TRBV7-9
CASSPSGEETQYF
>TRBJ1-5|TRBV5-1
CASSPDPNQPQHF
>TRBJ2-2|TRBV10-2
CASMPSLNTGELFF
>TRBJ2-5|TRBV7-9
CASSSWEMGLGETQYF